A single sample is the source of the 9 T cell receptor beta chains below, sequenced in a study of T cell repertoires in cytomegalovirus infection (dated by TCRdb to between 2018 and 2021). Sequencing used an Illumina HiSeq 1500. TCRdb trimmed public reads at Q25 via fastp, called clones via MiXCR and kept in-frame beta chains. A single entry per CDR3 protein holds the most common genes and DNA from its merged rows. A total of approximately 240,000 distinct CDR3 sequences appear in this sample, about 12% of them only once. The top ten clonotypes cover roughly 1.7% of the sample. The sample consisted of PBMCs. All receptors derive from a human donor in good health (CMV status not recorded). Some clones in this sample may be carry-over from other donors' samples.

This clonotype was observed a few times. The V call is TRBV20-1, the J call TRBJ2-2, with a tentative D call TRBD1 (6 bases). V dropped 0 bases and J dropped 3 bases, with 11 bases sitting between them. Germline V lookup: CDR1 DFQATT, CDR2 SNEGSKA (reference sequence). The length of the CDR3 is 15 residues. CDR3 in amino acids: CSARDLGADTGELFF. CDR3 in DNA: TGCAGTGCTAGAGATTTGGGGGCTGACACCGGGGAGCTGTTTTTT.

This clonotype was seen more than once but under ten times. CDR3 sequence reads: CSVHRGPNEKLFF. The CDR3 DNA follows: TGCAGCGTCCACAGGGGACCTAATGAAAAACTGTTTTTT. The chain carries TRBV29-1 and TRBJ1-4; TRBD1 matches 7 bases. Germline CDR1 reads SQVTM; CDR2 reads ANQGSEA. This CDR3 contains 13 residues. The V segment lost 6 bases and the J segment 3 bases; nucleotides outside the gene matches: 4. The full variable domain, in which reference TRBV29-1 and TRBJ1-4 provide the parts outside the CDR3, is SAVISQKPSRDICQRGTSLTIQCQVDSQVTMMFWYRQQPGQSLTLIATANQGSEATYESGFVIDKFPISRPNLTFSTLTVSNMSPEDSSIYLCSVHRGPNEKLFFGSGTQLSVL.

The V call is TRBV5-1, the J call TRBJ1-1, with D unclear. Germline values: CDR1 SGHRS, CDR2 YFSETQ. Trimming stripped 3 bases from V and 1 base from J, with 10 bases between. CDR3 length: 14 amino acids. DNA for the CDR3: TGCGCCAGCAGCTCTCAGCCTCGGAACACTGAAGCTTTCTTT. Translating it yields CASSSQPRNTEAFF.

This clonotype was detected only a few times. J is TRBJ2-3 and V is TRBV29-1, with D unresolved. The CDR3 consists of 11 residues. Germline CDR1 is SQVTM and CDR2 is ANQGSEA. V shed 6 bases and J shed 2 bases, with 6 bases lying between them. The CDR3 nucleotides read TGCAGCGTAGATTACACAGATACGCAGTATTTT. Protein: CSVDYTDTQYF.

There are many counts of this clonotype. CDR3 sequence reads: CASSLERYGYTF. The CDR3 DNA is TGTGCCAGCAGTTTGGAGCGGTATGGCTACACCTTC. V usage is TRBV6-2 or TRBV6-3 and J usage is TRBJ1-2; no clear D gene. V lost 4 bases to trimming and J lost 5 bases, with 8 bases between them. Germline V CDR1 and CDR2: MNHEY, SVGEGT. The CDR3 sequence is 12 residues long.

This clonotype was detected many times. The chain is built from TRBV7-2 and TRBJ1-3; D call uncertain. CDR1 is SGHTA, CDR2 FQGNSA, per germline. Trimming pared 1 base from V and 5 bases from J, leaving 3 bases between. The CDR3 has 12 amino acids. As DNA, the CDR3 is TGTGCCAGCAGCTTAGACCGAAACACCATATATTTT. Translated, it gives CASSLDRNTIYF.

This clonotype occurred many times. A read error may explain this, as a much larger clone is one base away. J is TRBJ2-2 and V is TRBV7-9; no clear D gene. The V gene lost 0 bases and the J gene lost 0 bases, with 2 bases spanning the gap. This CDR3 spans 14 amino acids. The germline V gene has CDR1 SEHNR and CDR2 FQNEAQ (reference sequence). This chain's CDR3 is CASSLAPNTGELFF. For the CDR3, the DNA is TGTGCCAGCAGCTTAGCGCCGAACACCGGGGAGCTGTTTTTT.

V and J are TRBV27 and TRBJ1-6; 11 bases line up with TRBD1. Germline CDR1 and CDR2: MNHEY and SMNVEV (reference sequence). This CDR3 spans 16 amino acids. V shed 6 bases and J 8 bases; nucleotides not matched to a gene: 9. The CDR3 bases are TGTGCCAGCAGCTCCCTAGGGACAGGGGGTTATTCACCCCTCCACTTT. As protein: CASSSLGTGGYSPLHF.

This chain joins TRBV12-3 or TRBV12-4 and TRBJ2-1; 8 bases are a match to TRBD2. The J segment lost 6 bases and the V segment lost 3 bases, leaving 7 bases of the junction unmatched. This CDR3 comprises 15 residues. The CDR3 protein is CASSFASGSSNEQFF. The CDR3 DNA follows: TGTGCCAGCAGTTTTGCCAGCGGGAGTAGCAATGAGCAGTTCTTC.